Following are 30 T cell receptor beta chains from one sample sequenced in a study of blood T cell repertoires in COVID-19. Only in-frame clones appear in the TCRdb table, and some are missing; sequencing was by immunoSEQ multiplex PCR. The sample records some 150,000 clones, 75% to 85% being singletons. Sequenced material: peripheral blood. Receptors originate from a woman aged 80 or over with acute or convalescent COVID-19.

The chain links TRBV10-3 to TRBJ2-7; TRBD2 matches 7 bases. Trimming took 7 bases from V and 0 from J; bases not matched to a gene: 3. The CDR3 consists of 13 residues. The germline gives CDR1 ENHRY, CDR2 SYGVKD. The CDR3: CAIKGGSSYEQYF. CDR3 sequence (DNA): TGTGCCATCAAAGGCGGGAGCTCCTACGAGCAGTACTTC.

V gene TRBV7-8 combines with J gene TRBJ1-1; the D is unclear. V was pared by 1 base and J by 8 bases, with 20 bases between. The CDR3 contains 16 residues. Germline assignment: CDR1 SGHVS and CDR2 FQNEAQ. The CDR3 region has the DNA TGTGCCAGCAGCTTAGTGGACGGGGAAGTGGAAAAAGAAGCTTTCTTT. This sequence encodes CASSLVDGEVEKEAFF.

This clone was found once. V is TRBV9 and J is TRBJ2-4, with D unresolved. The ends were cut back, 0 bases at V and 6 bases at J, with 16 bases in the middle. From germline, CDR1 is SGDLS and CDR2 YYNGEE. The length of the CDR3 is 16 residues. The CDR3 here is CASSVDWQRSGNIQYF. CDR3 bases: TGTGCCAGCAGCGTAGATTGGCAGCGCTCTGGAAACATTCAGTACTTC.

The V call is TRBV7-9, the J call TRBJ2-6, with unresolved D. CDR3 length equals 12 residues. Looked up from germline, CDR1 is SEHNR and CDR2 is FQNEAQ (reference sequence). The germline V and J ends were trimmed by 8 bases and 2 bases, with 4 bases remaining between them. The DNA of the CDR3 is TGTGCCAGCTCTGCTGGGGCCAACGTCCTGACTTTC. It specifies CASSAGANVLTF.

The V and J genes are TRBV27 and TRBJ1-4; 10 bases map to TRBD1. V lost 5 bases to trimming and J lost 7 bases; unmatched junction nucleotides: 7. The CDR3 sequence is 15 residues long. Germline CDR1 MNHEY, CDR2 SMNVEV (reference sequence). CDR3 sequence reads: CASSRRQGAREKLFF. The CDR3, as DNA: TGTGCCAGCAGTCGGAGACAGGGGGCGCGTGAAAAACTGTTTTTT.

The chain carries TRBV11-2 and TRBJ2-1; 9 bases are a match to TRBD2. CDR3 length: 14 amino acids. Trimming cost V 5 bases and J 5 bases; bases outside gene matches: 4. Germline V gene sequence: CDR1 SGHAT, CDR2 FQNNGV. CDR3 DNA sequence: TGTGCCAGCAGCCCAATAGCGGGGGACAATGAGCAGTTCTTC. Its translation is CASSPIAGDNEQFF.

The chain uses TRBV18 and TRBJ1-5; 9 bases line up with TRBD1. V gave up 3 bases and J gave up 3 bases; unmatched junction bases: 6. CDR1 is KGHSH and CDR2 is LQKENI in the germline V gene. This CDR3 spans 16 amino acids. This CDR3 is CASSPNLQGANQPQHF. CDR3 nucleotides: TGTGCCAGCTCACCGAACCTACAGGGGGCCAATCAGCCCCAGCATTTT. The whole variable domain, filled in from reference TRBV18 and TRBJ1-5, reads NAGVMQNPRHLVRRRGQEARLRCSPMKGHSHVYWYRQLPEEGLKFMVYLQKENIIDESGMPKERFSAEFPKEGPSILRIQQVVRGDSAAYFCASSPNLQGANQPQHFGDGTRLSIL.

This chain uses TRBV24-1 with TRBJ1-2; TRBD1 agrees at 10 bases. With 4 bases clipped from V and 11 bases from J, the junction kept 15 bases outside the gene matches. The V gene's germline CDR1 is KGHDR and CDR2 SFDVKD. This CDR3 comprises 16 residues. The CDR3: CATSEMTGGRVGRYTF. CDR3 DNA: TGTGCCACCAGTGAGATGACAGGGGGCCGGGTCGGGCGATACACCTTC.

The genes are TRBV4-2 and TRBJ2-2; D might be TRBD2 (6 bases). Trimming removed 8 bases at V and 2 bases at J, with 12 bases between. There are 14 residues in the CDR3. Germline V gene sequence: CDR1 LGHNA, CDR2 YNFKEQ. The CDR3 here is CASGGTLNTGELFF. The CDR3, as DNA: TGTGCCAGCGGGGGGACGCTTAACACCGGGGAGCTGTTTTTT.

The gene calls are TRBV13 and TRBJ2-1, with 9 nucleotides matching TRBD2. Trimming took 4 bases from V and 5 from J; bases not matched to a gene: 3. The CDR3 has 14 amino acids. The germline V gene encodes CDR1 PRHDT and CDR2 FYEKMQ (reference sequence). The CDR3 region has the DNA TGTGCCAGCAGCTCGAGCGGGGGGCACAATGAGCAGTTCTTC. This encodes CASSSSGGHNEQFF.

V is TRBV6-6 and J is TRBJ2-3, with D possibly being TRBD1 (5 bases). Germline V gene data show CDR1 as MNHNY and CDR2 as SVGAGI (reference sequence). Trimming took 0 bases from V and 0 from J, leaving 10 bases between them. This CDR3 contains 16 residues. The CDR3 DNA is TGTGCCAGCAGTTACTCGGGGCAGTCCAGCACAGATACGCAGTATTTT. Translation: CASSYSGQSSTDTQYF.

The CDR3 here is CASSLGLDTDTQYF. The DNA for the CDR3 is TGCGCCAGCAGCTTGGGACTAGACACAGATACGCAGTATTTT. The rearrangement joins TRBV5-1 to TRBJ2-3; weak D call: TRBD2 (6 bases). The V gene lost 0 bases and the J gene lost 2 bases, with 7 bases spanning the gap. The CDR3 sequence is 14 residues long. Germline V gene lookup returns CDR1 SGHRS and CDR2 YFSETQ.

V is TRBV11-2 and J is TRBJ1-1; 8 nucleotides align to TRBD1. Germline CDR1 reads SGHAT; CDR2 reads FQNNGV. V shed 5 bases and J 4 bases; nucleotides not matched to a gene: 3. This CDR3 comprises 13 residues. The DNA for the CDR3 is TGTGCCAGCAGCATGGACAGGGTCACTGAAGCTTTCTTT. Translated, it gives CASSMDRVTEAFF. Full variable domain (remainder filled in from reference TRBV11-2 and TRBJ1-1): EAGVAQSPRYKIIEKRQSVAFWCNPISGHATLYWYQQILGQGPKLLIQFQNNGVVDDSQLPKDRFSAERLKGVDSTLKIQPAKLEDSAVYLCASSMDRVTEAFFGQGTRLTVV.

The J gene is TRBJ1-2, the V gene TRBV6-5; TRBD1 agrees at 7 bases. J was trimmed by 7 bases and V by 6 bases; bases with no gene match: 5. The CDR3 runs 12 residues. In germline, CDR1 is MNHEY, CDR2 SVGAGI. CDR3 nucleotide sequence: TGTGCCAGCAGACCTCAGGGGGGTGGCTACACCTTC. Translation: CASRPQGGGYTF.

For the CDR3, the DNA is TGTGCCAGCAGCTTGGGCGTAGCGGGGGGCCTCGAGCAGTACTTC. It encodes CASSLGVAGGLEQYF. This chain uses TRBV5-6 with TRBJ2-7, with 10 bases identical to TRBD2. CDR3 length equals 15 residues. J gave up 6 bases and V 0 bases, and 6 bases lay outside the gene matches. Germline CDR1 reads SGHDT; CDR2 reads YYEEEE. The complete variable domain, with remaining parts taken from reference TRBV5-6 and TRBJ2-7, reads DAGVTQSPTHLIKTRGQQVTLRCSPKSGHDTVSWYQQALGQGPQFIFQYYEEEERQRGNFPDRFSGHQFPNYSSELNVNALLLGDSALYLCASSLGVAGGLEQYFGPGTRLTVT.

The chain combines TRBV28 with TRBJ2-2; 7 bases are a match to TRBD2. V was clipped by 5 bases and J by 10 bases; unmatched bases: 13. Germline V gives CDR1 MDHEN, CDR2 SYDVKM. The CDR3 contains 15 residues. CDR3 DNA sequence: TGTGCCAGCAGTCCCCGGCTCGGGAGGATGGAGGAGCTGTTTTTT. The encoded protein is CASSPRLGRMEELFF.

This clone was counted a few times. V is TRBV4-1 and J is TRBJ1-2; D possibly corresponds to TRBD1 (6 bases). Germline lookup yields CDR1 MGHRA and CDR2 YSYEKL. This CDR3 spans 16 amino acids. The ends were cut back, 1 base at V and 7 bases at J, with 19 bases in the middle. CDR3 in DNA: TGCGCCAGCAGCCAAGTAGTAGGGGGTGTAGCGAGTGGCTACACCTTC. This translates into CASSQVVGGVASGYTF.

This sequence joins TRBV11-2 and TRBJ1-6; TRBD1 is a possible D gene (5 bases). The V gene's germline CDR1 is SGHAT and CDR2 FQNNGV. The CDR3 covers 15 residues. V shed 5 bases and J shed 7 bases, with 15 bases lying between them. The CDR3: CASSPRRGDNSPLHF. CDR3 in DNA: TGTGCCAGCAGCCCCAGGCGGGGGGACAATTCACCCCTCCACTTT.

The chain recombines TRBV4-1 with TRBJ1-2; D gene ambiguous. Germline CDR1 MGHRA, CDR2 YSYEKL. The CDR3 loop spans 15 amino acids. V lost 1 base and J lost 4, with 13 bases in between. In DNA form, the CDR3 reads TGCGCCAGCAGCCAAGGGCTTCCACCCCTCTATGGCTACACCTTC. This translates into CASSQGLPPLYGYTF.

The gene calls are TRBV7-2 and TRBJ1-5; D is uncertain. V lost 0 bases, J lost 6 bases, and 6 bases lay in between. Germline loops: CDR1 SGHTA, CDR2 FQGNSA. The CDR3 runs 13 residues. The CDR3 sequence is CASSLAGSQPQHF. The CDR3 DNA follows: TGTGCCAGCAGCTTAGCGGGGAGTCAGCCCCAGCATTTT. Variable domain in full (rest from reference TRBV7-2 and TRBJ1-5): GAGVSQSPSNKVTEKGKDVELRCDPISGHTALYWYRQSLGQGLEFLIYFQGNSAPDKSGLPSDRFSAERTGGSVSTLTIQRTQQEDSAVYLCASSLAGSQPQHFGDGTRLSIL.

This clone has only one observation. The identical CDR3 is also encoded by other nucleotide sequences in the sample. The V and J genes are TRBV5-1 and TRBJ1-1; D remains ambiguous. The germline V gene encodes CDR1 SGHRS and CDR2 YFSETQ. The CDR3 loop spans 14 amino acids. Trimming cost V 0 bases and J 0 bases, with 6 bases left between them. The CDR3 nucleotides are TGCGCCAGCAGCTTGGGGCAGATGAACACTGAAGCTTTCTTT. Translation gives CASSLGQMNTEAFF.

The V call is TRBV11-2, the J call TRBJ2-7; D ambiguous. The CDR3 has 12 residues. V lost 6 bases to trimming and J lost 6 bases, with 12 bases between them. Germline V gene sequence: CDR1 SGHAT, CDR2 FQNNGV. Here the CDR3 reads CASRTQVREQYF. The CDR3 bases are TGTGCCAGCAGAACCCAGGTTCGCGAGCAGTACTTC.

V usage is TRBV14 and J usage is TRBJ1-2; D perhaps matches TRBD1 (6 bases). The CDR3 spans 13 residues. Deletions cut 10 bases from V and 5 bases from J, with 17 bases between. CDR1 and CDR2 from the germline V gene are SGHDN and FVKESK. The DNA of the CDR3 is TGTGCCATTAGGATGGGGGCCTATTATGGCTACACCTTC. Its protein is CAIRMGAYYGYTF.

The chain joins TRBV6-5 to TRBJ1-2; 7 bases are shared with TRBD1. This CDR3 contains 15 residues. The V segment lost 6 bases and the J segment 4 bases; nucleotides outside the gene matches: 11. The germline V gene encodes CDR1 MNHEY and CDR2 SVGAGI. The CDR3 nucleotides are TGTGCCAGCAGCGGAGACTGGGACAGACTCTATGGCTACACCTTC. It specifies CASSGDWDRLYGYTF.

The chain employs TRBV6-5 and TRBJ2-1; D may be TRBD1 (6 bases). The CDR3 contains 15 residues. V was cut by 8 bases and J by 5 bases, with 19 bases left in between. The germline gives CDR1 MNHEY, CDR2 SVGAGI. The CDR3 nucleotides are TGTGCCAGCCAGGCCGAGGACAGCAAAGACAATGAGCAGTTCTTC. Residues: CASQAEDSKDNEQFF.

The J gene is TRBJ1-5, the V gene TRBV28; 9 positions agree with TRBD1. The CDR3 contains 15 residues. V gave up 2 bases and J gave up 5 bases; unmatched junction bases: 4. Germline V lookup: CDR1 MDHEN, CDR2 SYDVKM. The CDR3 DNA reads as TGTGCCAGCAGTTTAGGGACAGGGATTTATCAGCCCCAGCATTTT. This translates into CASSLGTGIYQPQHF.

The rearrangement links TRBV28 to TRBJ1-6; 7 positions match TRBD1. The length of the CDR3 is 14 residues. The germline CDR1 and CDR2 sequences are MDHEN and SYDVKM. J gave up 9 bases and V 6 bases, and 8 bases lay outside the gene matches. The CDR3 region is CASRKDRIGSPLHF. The CDR3 DNA reads TGTGCCAGCAGAAAGGACAGGATCGGTTCACCCCTCCACTTT.

The gene calls are TRBV21-1 and TRBJ2-2; TRBD2 is taken as the D call from the table, unchecked against the DNA. TRBV21-1 is assigned pseudogene status. This CDR3 spans 16 amino acids. CDR3 DNA: TGTGCCAGGGTCGCATCTAACCGGGGGAGCACCGGGGAGCTGTTTTTT. Protein sequence: CARVASNRGSTGELFF.

J is TRBJ2-2 and V is TRBV19, with 10 bases identical to TRBD2. Losses at the gene ends were 3 bases for V and 7 bases for J; bases not matched to a gene: 8. Germline lookup yields CDR1 LNHDA and CDR2 SQIVND (reference sequence). The CDR3 is made up of 16 amino acids. Here the CDR3 reads CASSMRLAGAVGELFF. CDR3 bases: TGTGCCAGTAGTATGCGGCTAGCGGGAGCTGTCGGGGAGCTGTTTTTT.

The chain links TRBV18 to TRBJ2-1; 7 positions agree with TRBD2. This CDR3 spans 16 amino acids. The V gene's germline CDR1 is KGHSH and CDR2 LQKENI. V dropped 3 bases and J dropped 0; count of bases not matched to a gene: 5. CDR3 in DNA: TGTGCCAGCTCACCGAGCCTAGCGGACTCCTACAATGAGCAGTTCTTC. Residues: CASSPSLADSYNEQFF. Full variable domain (remainder filled in from reference TRBV18 and TRBJ2-1): NAGVMQNPRHLVRRRGQEARLRCSPMKGHSHVYWYRQLPEEGLKFMVYLQKENIIDESGMPKERFSAEFPKEGPSILRIQQVVRGDSAAYFCASSPSLADSYNEQFFGPGTRLTVL.